This T cell receptor (beta chain) comes out of a study of Ad26.COV2.S vaccination and SARS-CoV-2 variants. The V gene's germline CDR1 is LGHDT and CDR2 YNNKEL (reference sequence). There are 16 residues in the CDR3. V lost 1 base, J lost 3 bases, and 16 bases lay in between. Sequencing was performed with immunoSEQ multiplex PCR; in TCRdb, only in-frame clones are kept and a portion is missing. The sample has about 350,000 clones, 90% to 95% seen once. Study results and caveats: Quantification of TCR breadth and depth may have yielded underestimates of total T cell responses. Vaccinees and placebo recipients showed similar non-spike TCR breadth.

As regards this clone: Its antigen is not identified.

This clonotype originated in a human donor who had recovered from COVID-19. Sequencing was performed on peripheral blood, taken after recovery from COVID-19. The rearrangement links TRBV3-1 (or the pseudogene TRBV3-2) to TRBJ2-7, with D perhaps matching TRBD1 (6 bases). CDR3 in DNA: TGTGCCAGCAGCCAAGTCCGACTCGACAGGCACTACGAGCAGTACTTC. Protein product: CASSQVRLDRHYEQYF.